What follows are 15 T cell receptor beta chains derived from one specimen sequenced in a study of T-cell reconstitution after alpha-beta-depleted transplantation in children (dated by TCRdb to the mid-2010s). Library prep was done by PCR. Sequencing was performed on an Illumina HiSeq 2500. TCR library preparation used molecular barcoding, with unique molecular identifiers applied to normalize quantification of the TCRbeta repertoire. The raw public reads went through TCRdb reprocessing: fastp at Q25, MiXCR clone calling, in-frame beta chains kept. Every distinct CDR3 protein forms one entry, paired with its most common genes and DNA. This sample lists about 640,000 distinct CDR3 sequences; around 17% were detected once. The ten largest clonotypes hold about 1.1% of the sample. The sequencing here drew on PBMCs from the stem cell graft donor, taken from the stem cell graft. The receptors originated from a human donor who donated a stem cell graft to a child with acute myeloid leukemia.

There are many counts of this clonotype. V gene TRBV20-1 combines with J gene TRBJ1-6, with 10 bases fitting TRBD1. Per germline, CDR1 DFQATT and CDR2 SNEGSKA (reference sequence). The CDR3 extends over 15 amino acids. J gave up 10 bases and V 1 base, and 7 bases lay outside the gene matches. CDR3 amino acids: CSARGTGQGSSPLHF. The CDR3 DNA follows: TGCAGTGCTAGAGGGACGGGACAGGGGAGCTCACCCCTCCACTTT.

This clonotype was picked up many times. This chain connects TRBV5-6 to TRBJ2-7; D may be TRBD2 (6 bases). The CDR3 totals 15 residues. Germline V gene sequence: CDR1 SGHDT, CDR2 YYEEEE. Trimming pared 0 bases from V and 3 bases from J, leaving 13 bases between. The CDR3 reads CASSLEEGTGYEQYF. In DNA, the CDR3 is TGTGCCAGCAGCTTGGAGGAGGGGACGGGCTACGAGCAGTACTTC.

This clonotype came up many times. The chain has TRBV20-1 and TRBJ1-5, with D uncertain. V lost 7 bases, J lost 3 bases, and 13 bases lay in between. CDR3 length: 13 amino acids. Germline CDR1 DFQATT, CDR2 SNEGSKA (reference sequence). The CDR3 coding sequence is TGCAGTGTTTCGACGGGTTTCAATCAGCCCCAGCATTTT. It codes for CSVSTGFNQPQHF.

In its sample, this clonotype was seen a few times. The V call is TRBV12-3 or TRBV12-4, the J call TRBJ1-6, with D possibly being TRBD1 (6 bases). With 0 bases removed from V and 14 bases from J, the gap between germline ends came to 20 bases. CDR3 length equals 16 residues. The CDR3 loop reads CASSLALSGGPPALHF. CDR3 DNA sequence: TGTGCCAGCAGTTTAGCGCTGAGCGGGGGCCCCCCGGCCCTCCACTTT.

The CDR3 region is CAWSVDRGDLGYGYTF. The CDR3 bases are TGTGCCTGGAGTGTCGACAGGGGTGATCTAGGTTATGGCTACACCTTC. The chain recombines TRBV30 with TRBJ1-2, with 8 nucleotides matching TRBD1. Germline trimming cut 0 bases from V and 5 bases from J; bases unmatched to any gene: 11. This CDR3 is 16 amino acids long. Germline V gene lookup returns CDR1 GTSNPN and CDR2 SVGIG (reference sequence).

This clonotype occurred many times. CDR3 bases: TGTGCCAGCAGCGTAGACCCCACAGATACGCAGTATTTT. Its protein is CASSVDPTDTQYF. V is TRBV9 and J is TRBJ2-3; D not resolved. The germline gives CDR1 SGDLS, CDR2 YYNGEE. Trimming took off 0 bases at V and 2 bases at J, with 4 bases between the two ends. The length of the CDR3 is 13 residues.

V usage is TRBV7-9 and J usage is TRBJ2-1; D gene unclear. The V gene's germline CDR1 is SEHNR and CDR2 FQNEAQ (reference sequence). CDR3 size: 12 residues. Trimming pared 8 bases from V and 7 bases from J, leaving 12 bases between. CDR3 in amino acids: CASPGRSNEQFF. In nucleotides, the CDR3 is TGTGCCAGCCCCGGGCGAAGTAATGAGCAGTTCTTC.

This clonotype was counted only a few times. This CDR3 reads CASSLLAGTLEAFF. CDR3 DNA sequence: TGTGCCAGCAGCTTATTGGCCGGGACACTTGAAGCTTTCTTT. The rearrangement joins TRBV11-2 to TRBJ1-1, with a tentative D call TRBD1 (6 bases). The CDR3 is 14 amino acids. Germline V gene sequence: CDR1 SGHAT, CDR2 FQNNGV. Trimming stripped 2 bases from V and 7 bases from J, with 14 bases between.

This clonotype has more than one count but fewer than ten. The chain couples TRBV7-9 to TRBJ2-7; 8 bases agree with TRBD1. J gave up 3 bases and V 7 bases, and 14 bases lay outside the gene matches. Germline CDR1 reads SEHNR; CDR2 reads FQNEAQ (reference sequence). The length of the CDR3 is 16 residues. Here the CDR3 reads CASTFAVRGTGYEQYF. DNA of the CDR3: TGTGCCAGCACCTTCGCCGTGAGGGGGACAGGCTACGAGCAGTACTTC. Full variable domain (missing parts from reference TRBV7-9 and TRBJ2-7): DTGVSQNPRHKITKRGQNVTFRCDPISEHNRLYWYRQTLGQGPEFLTYFQNEAQLEKSRLLSDRFSAERPKGSFSTLEIQRTEQGDSAMYLCASTFAVRGTGYEQYFGPGTRLTVT.

This chain links TRBV7-9 with TRBJ1-5, with D unresolved. Trimming removed 4 bases from V and 8 bases from J, with 12 bases in between. Germline V lookup: CDR1 SEHNR, CDR2 FQNEAQ (reference sequence). The CDR3 is 13 residues long. The DNA of the CDR3 is TGTGCCAGCAGCTCGACTGTAATGGAGCCCCAGCATTTT. Its protein is CASSSTVMEPQHF.

The table lists this clonotype with a few counts. The genes are TRBV9 and TRBJ1-4; no firm D call. V lost 1 base to trimming and J lost 7 bases, with 17 bases between them. CDR1 and CDR2 (germline): SGDLS, YYNGEE. The CDR3 spans 16 residues. The CDR3 coding sequence is TGTGCCAGCAGCGTACCATACACCGGTGGGGTTGAAAAACTGTTTTTT. It translates to CASSVPYTGGVEKLFF.

V and J are TRBV11-2 and TRBJ2-7, with TRBD2 matching over 7 bases. The CDR3 is 16 residues long. V lost 5 bases, J lost 0 bases, and 10 bases stayed unmatched. Looked up from germline, CDR1 is SGHAT and CDR2 is FQNNGV. The CDR3 DNA sequence: TGTGCCAGCAGCAGGATGGGGGGGGGTAGCTCCTACGAGCAGTACTTC. Translation: CASSRMGGGSSYEQYF.

This clonotype was found a few times. This chain connects TRBV13 to TRBJ1-1; D not resolved. The CDR3 totals 13 residues. Germline V gene data show CDR1 as PRHDT and CDR2 as FYEKMQ (reference sequence). The ends were cut back, 5 bases at V and 8 bases at J, with 15 bases in the middle. For the CDR3, the DNA is TGTGCCAGCAGCACCGGACGGGTTCCAGAAGCTTTCTTT. Protein: CASSTGRVPEAFF.

This clonotype has ten or more counts. This chain joins TRBV6-5 and TRBJ1-1, with 7 bases matching TRBD1. The CDR3 sequence is 15 residues long. CDR1 MNHEY and CDR2 SVGAGI come from the germline V gene. Germline trimming cut 2 bases from V and 1 base from J; bases unmatched to any gene: 4. The CDR3 protein is CASSYLRDRNTEAFF. CDR3 bases: TGTGCCAGCAGTTACCTCCGGGACAGGAACACTGAAGCTTTCTTT.

This chain joins TRBV5-5 and TRBJ2-7, with no clear D. CDR3 size: 15 residues. From germline, CDR1 is SGHKS and CDR2 YYEKEE (reference sequence). V was pared by 0 bases and J by 2 bases, with 12 bases between. This CDR3 reads CASSLEPRGPYEQYF. The CDR3 DNA reads as TGTGCCAGCAGCTTGGAGCCCCGAGGTCCCTACGAGCAGTACTTC. Full variable domain (missing parts from reference TRBV5-5 and TRBJ2-7): DAGVTQSPTHLIKTRGQQVTLRCSPISGHKSVSWYQQVLGQGPQFIFQYYEKEERGRGNFPDRFSARQFPNYSSELNVNALLLGDSALYLCASSLEPRGPYEQYFGPGTRLTVT.